The 8 T cell receptor beta chains given below trace back to one sample, sequenced in a study of T cell repertoires in cytomegalovirus infection. The antigens of these receptors remain unknown. TCRdb processed the reads anew with MiXCR; each CDR3 protein has one entry. Seen here are about 71,000 distinct CDR3 sequences, 20% to 25% observed once, and the top ten hold about 72%. The sample in question was CD8+ T cells from cultured PBMCs, obtained from culture after CMV antigen stimulation. The receptor set was obtained from a human donor in good health (CMV status not recorded). Some clones in this sample may be carry-over from other donors' samples.

This clonotype was seen a few times. The chain has TRBV7-2 and TRBJ2-3; the D gene is possibly TRBD2 (5 bases). Trimming cost V 5 bases and J 2 bases, with 14 bases left between them. CDR1 and CDR2 from the germline V gene are SGHTA and FQGNSA. This CDR3 has 15 amino acids. The CDR3 protein is CASSPDFSFTDTQYF. Written as DNA, the CDR3 is TGTGCCAGCAGCCCGGACTTTTCTTTCACAGATACGCAGTATTTT.

J is TRBJ2-7 and V is TRBV7-9; the match to TRBD2 covers 8 bases. The V and J ends lost 8 bases and 1 base, in that order; junction bases with no gene match: 7. The CDR3 runs to 14 residues. Germline CDR1 and CDR2: SEHNR and FQNEAQ (reference sequence). In DNA form, the CDR3 reads TGTGCCAGCGACGGGGGGGTTACTTCCTACGAGCAGTACTTC. Protein sequence: CASDGGVTSYEQYF.

This chain joins TRBV6-1 and TRBJ1-1; 7 bases line up with TRBD1. The CDR3 totals 15 residues. V was pared by 6 bases and J by 5 bases, with 12 bases of the junction left unmatched. Germline V gene lookup returns CDR1 MNHNS and CDR2 SASEGT. The DNA of the CDR3 is TGTGCCAGCAGCCCCCTGTCAGGGGGAGGTACTGAAGCTTTCTTT. Translation gives CASSPLSGGGTEAFF.

The chain joins TRBV7-9 to TRBJ2-2; 7 bases line up with TRBD1. The CDR3 extends over 17 amino acids. The V gene's germline CDR1 is SEHNR and CDR2 FQNEAQ (reference sequence). The V segment lost 4 bases and the J segment 0 bases; nucleotides outside the gene matches: 8. CDR3 nucleotide sequence: TGTGCCAGCAGCTCCCGGCCCGGGACAGCGAACACCGGGGAGCTGTTTTTT. Amino acids: CASSSRPGTANTGELFF.

The chain's CDR3 is CASSLADLNYGYTF. The CDR3 DNA follows: TGTGCCAGCAGCTTAGCAGACCTTAACTATGGCTACACCTTC. V usage is TRBV7-9 and J usage is TRBJ1-2, with no clear D. Trimming removed 0 bases from V and 1 base from J, with 6 bases in between. The CDR3 spans 14 residues. The V gene's germline CDR1 is SEHNR and CDR2 FQNEAQ (reference sequence).

The V call is TRBV7-8, the J call TRBJ1-4; a possible D gene is TRBD1 (6 bases). The germline CDR1 and CDR2 sequences are SGHVS and FQNEAQ. The CDR3 consists of 12 residues. The V gene lost 7 bases and the J gene lost 8 bases, with 11 bases spanning the gap. The CDR3 protein is CASTPTGEKLFF. CDR3 sequence (DNA): TGTGCCAGCACCCCTACAGGGGAAAAACTGTTTTTT. Full variable domain (remainder filled in from reference TRBV7-8 and TRBJ1-4): GAGVSQSPRYKVAKRGQDVALRCDPISGHVSLFWYQQALGQGPEFLTYFQNEAQLDKSGLPSDRFFAERPEGSVSTLKIQRTQQEDSAVYLCASTPTGEKLFFGSGTQLSVL.

The J gene is TRBJ1-1, the V gene TRBV4-1, with TRBD1 identical over 7 bases. The germline CDR1 and CDR2 sequences are MGHRA and YSYEKL. V lost 2 bases to trimming and J lost 0 bases; unmatched junction nucleotides: 21. The CDR3 is made up of 21 amino acids. For the CDR3, the DNA is TGCGCCAGCAGCCAATTTACAGGGGCTATTACATTGGGGAACATGAACACTGAAGCTTTCTTT. It specifies CASSQFTGAITLGNMNTEAFF.

This clonotype was seen a handful of times. The V and J genes are TRBV7-2 and TRBJ2-2; D unresolved. Germline V gene sequence: CDR1 SGHTA, CDR2 FQGNSA. This CDR3 comprises 16 residues. V was trimmed by 0 bases and J by 1 base, leaving 9 bases between them. In DNA form, the CDR3 reads TGTGCCAGCAGCTTAGCGTTCACTCTGAACACCGGGGAGCTGTTTTTT. The encoded protein is CASSLAFTLNTGELFF.